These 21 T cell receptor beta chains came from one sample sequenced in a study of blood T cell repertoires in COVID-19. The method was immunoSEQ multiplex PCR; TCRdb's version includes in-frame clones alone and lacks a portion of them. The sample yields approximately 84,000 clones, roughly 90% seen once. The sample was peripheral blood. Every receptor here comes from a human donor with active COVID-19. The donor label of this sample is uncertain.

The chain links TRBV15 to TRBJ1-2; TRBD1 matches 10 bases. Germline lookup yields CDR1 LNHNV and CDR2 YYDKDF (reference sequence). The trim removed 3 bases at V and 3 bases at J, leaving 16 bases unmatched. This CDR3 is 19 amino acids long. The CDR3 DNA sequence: TGTGCCACCAGCAGGCAGCGGCCGGGACAGGGGACCGCTTACTATGGCTACACCTTC. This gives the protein CATSRQRPGQGTAYYGYTF.

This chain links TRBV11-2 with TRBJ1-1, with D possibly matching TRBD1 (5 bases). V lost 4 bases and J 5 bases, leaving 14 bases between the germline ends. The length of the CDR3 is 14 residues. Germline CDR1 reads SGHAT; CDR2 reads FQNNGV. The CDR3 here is CASSYAGRGTEAFF. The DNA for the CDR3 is TGTGCCAGCAGCTACGCGGGGCGTGGGACTGAAGCTTTCTTT. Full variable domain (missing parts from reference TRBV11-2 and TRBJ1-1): EAGVAQSPRYKIIEKRQSVAFWCNPISGHATLYWYQQILGQGPKLLIQFQNNGVVDDSQLPKDRFSAERLKGVDSTLKIQPAKLEDSAVYLCASSYAGRGTEAFFGQGTRLTVV.

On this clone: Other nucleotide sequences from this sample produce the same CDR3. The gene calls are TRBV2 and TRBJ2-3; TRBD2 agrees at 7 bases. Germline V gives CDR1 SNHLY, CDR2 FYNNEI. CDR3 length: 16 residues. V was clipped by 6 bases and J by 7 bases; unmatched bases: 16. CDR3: CASRTTGLFGGYTQYF. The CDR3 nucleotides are TGTGCCAGCAGAACTACGGGACTATTTGGAGGTTATACGCAGTATTTT.

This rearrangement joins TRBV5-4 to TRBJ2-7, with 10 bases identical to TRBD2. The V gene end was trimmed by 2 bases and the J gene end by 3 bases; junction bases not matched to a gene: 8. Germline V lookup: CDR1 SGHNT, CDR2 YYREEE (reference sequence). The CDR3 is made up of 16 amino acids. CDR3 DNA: TGTGCCAGCAGCTTTTCCGGTACTAGCGGGGACTACGAGCAGTACTTC. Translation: CASSFSGTSGDYEQYF.

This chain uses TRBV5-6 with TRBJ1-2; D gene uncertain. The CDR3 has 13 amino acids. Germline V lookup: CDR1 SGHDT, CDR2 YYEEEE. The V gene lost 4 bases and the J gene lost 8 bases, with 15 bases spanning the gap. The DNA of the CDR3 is TGTGCCAGCAGCCTTGCGGTTATCGGGGGCTACACCTTC. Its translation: CASSLAVIGGYTF.

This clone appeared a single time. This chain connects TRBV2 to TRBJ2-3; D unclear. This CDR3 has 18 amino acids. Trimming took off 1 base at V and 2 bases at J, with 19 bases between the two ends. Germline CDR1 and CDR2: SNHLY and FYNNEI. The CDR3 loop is CASSEGTRGLPHTDTQYF. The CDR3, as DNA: TGTGCCAGCAGTGAAGGCACACGTGGGCTACCTCACACAGATACGCAGTATTTT.

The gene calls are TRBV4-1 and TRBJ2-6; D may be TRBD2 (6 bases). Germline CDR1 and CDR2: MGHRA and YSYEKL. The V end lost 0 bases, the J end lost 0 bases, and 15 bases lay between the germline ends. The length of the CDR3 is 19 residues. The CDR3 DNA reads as TGCGCCAGCAGCCAAGATCGGTCGGGACTTTTCTCTGGGGCCAACGTCCTGACTTTC. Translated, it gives CASSQDRSGLFSGANVLTF.

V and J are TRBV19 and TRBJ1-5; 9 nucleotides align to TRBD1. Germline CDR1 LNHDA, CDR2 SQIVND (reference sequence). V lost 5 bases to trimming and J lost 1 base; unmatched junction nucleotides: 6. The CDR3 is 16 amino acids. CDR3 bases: TGTGCCAGTAGTGTGCACAGGGGGCTGAGCAATCAGCCCCAGCATTTT. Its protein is CASSVHRGLSNQPQHF. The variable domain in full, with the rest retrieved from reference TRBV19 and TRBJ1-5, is DGGITQSPKYLFRKEGQNVTLSCEQNLNHDAMYWYRQDPGQGLRLIYYSQIVNDFQKGDIAEGYSVSREKKESFPLTVTSAQKNPTAFYLCASSVHRGLSNQPQHFGDGTRLSIL.

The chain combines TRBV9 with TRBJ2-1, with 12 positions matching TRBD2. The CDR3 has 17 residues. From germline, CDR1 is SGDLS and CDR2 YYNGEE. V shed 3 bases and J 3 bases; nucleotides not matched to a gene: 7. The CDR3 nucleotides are TGTGCCAGCAGCGATAATCGACTAGCGGGGGTCTACAATGAGCAGTTCTTC. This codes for CASSDNRLAGVYNEQFF.

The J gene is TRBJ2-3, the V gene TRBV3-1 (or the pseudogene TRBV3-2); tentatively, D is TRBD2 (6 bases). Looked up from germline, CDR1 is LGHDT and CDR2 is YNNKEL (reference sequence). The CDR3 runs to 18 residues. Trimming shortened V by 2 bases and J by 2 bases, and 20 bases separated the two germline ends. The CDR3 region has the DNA TGTGCCAGCAGCCAAAGAAGACCGACGGAGGGATTCACAGATACGCAGTATTTT. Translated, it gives CASSQRRPTEGFTDTQYF.

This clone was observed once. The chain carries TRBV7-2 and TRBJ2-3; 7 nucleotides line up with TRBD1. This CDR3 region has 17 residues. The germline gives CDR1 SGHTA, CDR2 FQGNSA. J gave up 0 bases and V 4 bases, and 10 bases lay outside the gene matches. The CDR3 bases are TGTGCCAGCAGCTCCTATGCCCGACAGGGAAGCACAGATACGCAGTATTTT. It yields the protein CASSSYARQGSTDTQYF.

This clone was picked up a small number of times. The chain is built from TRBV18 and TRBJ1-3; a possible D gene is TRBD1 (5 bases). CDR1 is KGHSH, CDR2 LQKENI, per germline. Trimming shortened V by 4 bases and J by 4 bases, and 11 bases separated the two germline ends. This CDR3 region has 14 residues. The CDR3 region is CASSLDSSGNTIYF. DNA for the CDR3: TGTGCCAGCTCACTTGACAGCTCGGGAAACACCATATATTTT.

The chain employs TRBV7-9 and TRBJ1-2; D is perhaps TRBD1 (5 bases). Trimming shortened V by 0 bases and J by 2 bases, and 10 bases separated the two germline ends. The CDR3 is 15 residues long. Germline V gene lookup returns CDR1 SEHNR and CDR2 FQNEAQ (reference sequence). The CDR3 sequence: CASSLALGGNYGYTF. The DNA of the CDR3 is TGTGCCAGCAGCTTAGCCCTCGGGGGAAACTATGGCTACACCTTC.

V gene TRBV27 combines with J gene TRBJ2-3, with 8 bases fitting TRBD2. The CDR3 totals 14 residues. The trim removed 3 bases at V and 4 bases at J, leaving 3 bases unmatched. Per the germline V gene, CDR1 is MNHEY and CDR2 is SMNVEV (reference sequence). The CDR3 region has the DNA TGTGCCAGCAGTTTCGGGGGGGATTCAGATACGCAGTATTTT. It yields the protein CASSFGGDSDTQYF.

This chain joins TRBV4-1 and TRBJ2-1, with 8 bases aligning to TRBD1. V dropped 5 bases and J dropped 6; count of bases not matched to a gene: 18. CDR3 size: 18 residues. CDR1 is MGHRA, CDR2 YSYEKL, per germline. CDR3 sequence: CASSSRPDGQGFSNEQFF. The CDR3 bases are TGCGCCAGCAGCTCACGGCCAGATGGACAGGGTTTTTCCAATGAGCAGTTCTTC.

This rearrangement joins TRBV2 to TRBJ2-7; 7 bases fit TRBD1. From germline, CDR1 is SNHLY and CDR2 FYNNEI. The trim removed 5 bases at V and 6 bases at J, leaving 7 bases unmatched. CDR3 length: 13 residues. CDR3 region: CASSPTGLGEQYF. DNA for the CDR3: TGTGCCAGCAGTCCGACAGGGCTCGGCGAGCAGTACTTC.

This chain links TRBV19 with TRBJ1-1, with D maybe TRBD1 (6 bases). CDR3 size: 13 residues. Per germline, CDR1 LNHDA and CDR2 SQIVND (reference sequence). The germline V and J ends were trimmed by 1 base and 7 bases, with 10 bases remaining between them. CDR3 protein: CASSIGGDIEAFF. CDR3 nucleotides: TGTGCCAGTAGTATAGGAGGGGACATTGAAGCTTTCTTT.

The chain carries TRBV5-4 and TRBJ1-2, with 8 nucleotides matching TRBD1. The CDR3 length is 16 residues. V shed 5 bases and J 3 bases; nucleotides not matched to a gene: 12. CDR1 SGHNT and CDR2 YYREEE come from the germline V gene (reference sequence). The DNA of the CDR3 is TGTGCCAGCAGAGATGGCCTGCAGGGGGCAGACTATGGCTACACCTTC. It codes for CASRDGLQGADYGYTF.

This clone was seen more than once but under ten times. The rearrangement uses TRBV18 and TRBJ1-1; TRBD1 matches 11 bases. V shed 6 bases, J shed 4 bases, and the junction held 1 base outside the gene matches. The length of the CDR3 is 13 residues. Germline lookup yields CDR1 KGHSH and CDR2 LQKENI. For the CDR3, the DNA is TGTGCCAGCTCCGGGACAGGGGGCACTGAAGCTTTCTTT. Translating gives CASSGTGGTEAFF.

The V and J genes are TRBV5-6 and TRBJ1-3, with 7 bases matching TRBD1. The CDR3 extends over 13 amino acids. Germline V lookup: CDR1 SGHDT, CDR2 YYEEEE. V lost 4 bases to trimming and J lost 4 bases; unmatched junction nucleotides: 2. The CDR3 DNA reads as TGTGCCAGCAGCACAGGGGAGGGAAACACCATATATTTT. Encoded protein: CASSTGEGNTIYF.

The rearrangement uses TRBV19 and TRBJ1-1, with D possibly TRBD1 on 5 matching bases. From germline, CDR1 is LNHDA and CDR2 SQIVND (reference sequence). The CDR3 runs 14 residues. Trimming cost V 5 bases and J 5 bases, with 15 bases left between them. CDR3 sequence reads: CASSAGGIGTEAFF. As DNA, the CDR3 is TGTGCCAGTAGTGCCGGGGGAATTGGTACTGAAGCTTTCTTT.